A selection of T cell receptor beta chains follows, all from one sample in a study of blood T cell repertoires in COVID-19. TCRdb keeps only in-frame clones here, not all; method: immunoSEQ multiplex PCR. Of about 130,000 clones listed, around 85% are singletons. Sequenced sample: peripheral blood. The receptors shown here come from an elderly woman with COVID-19, enrolled during active disease. The CDR3 runs from the conserved cysteine through the conserved F or W. The D gene is left open where the match is weak. Not every row has a clone size; where given, it reads once, few, many or a size class.

j_gene: TRBJ1-1
v_gene: TRBV6-5
d_gene: NA
abundance: few
len: 14
CDR3nt: TGTGCCAGCAGTTACGGGGGACTGCGGACTGAAGCTTTCTTT
CDR3aa: CASSYGGLRTEAFF

j_gene: TRBJ1-6
v_gene: TRBV11-1
d_gene: TRBD1
abundance: NA
len: 15
CDR3nt: TGTGCCAGCAGCCGGGACAGGGGGAATGCTTCACCCCTCCACTTT
CDR3aa: CASSRDRGNASPLHF

j_gene: TRBJ1-5
v_gene: TRBV3-1/TRBV3-2
d_gene: NA
abundance: NA
len: 14
CDR3nt: TGTGCCAGCAGCCGAGAGTATAGCAATCAGCCCCAGCATTTT
CDR3aa: CASSREYSNQPQHF

j_gene: TRBJ1-6
v_gene: TRBV6-5
d_gene: NA
abundance: NA
len: 14
CDR3nt: TGTGCCAGCAGCCCCCCCGGACAGAATTCACCCCTCCACTTT
CDR3aa: CASSPPGQNSPLHF

j_gene: TRBJ1-1
v_gene: TRBV5-1
d_gene: NA
abundance: few
len: 14
CDR3nt: TGCGCCAGCAGCTCCGGACAATTGGGGACTGAAGCTTTCTTT
CDR3aa: CASSSGQLGTEAFF

j_gene: TRBJ1-5
v_gene: TRBV10-3
d_gene: TRBD1
abundance: NA
len: 15
CDR3nt: TGTGCCATCAGTAGGACAGGGGGGTATGATCAGCCCCAGCATTTT
CDR3aa: CAISRTGGYDQPQHF

j_gene: TRBJ1-1
v_gene: TRBV4-2
d_gene: NA
abundance: NA
len: 14
CDR3nt: TGTGCCAGCAGCCCTCCTGGGGCGGACACTGAAGCTTTCTTT
CDR3aa: CASSPPGADTEAFF

j_gene: TRBJ1-2
v_gene: TRBV5-6
d_gene: NA
abundance: NA
len: 15
CDR3nt: TGTGCCAGCAGCCACCAGGGTTCAGTGGACTATGGCTACACCTTC
CDR3aa: CASSHQGSVDYGYTF

j_gene: TRBJ2-1
v_gene: TRBV29-1
d_gene: NA
abundance: NA
len: 14
CDR3nt: TGCAGCGCCTTAAGGGGTAGCGGTTACAATGAGCAGTTCTTC
CDR3aa: CSALRGSGYNEQFF

j_gene: TRBJ1-3
v_gene: TRBV5-1
d_gene: NA
abundance: once
len: 12
CDR3nt: TGCGCCAGCAGCGCCGGACAGAGCACCATATATTTT
CDR3aa: CASSAGQSTIYF

j_gene: TRBJ2-1
v_gene: TRBV28
d_gene: NA
abundance: NA
len: 16
CDR3nt: TGTGCCAGCAGCGGGCTGGAGGGTACCCCCTACAATGAGCAGTTCTTC
CDR3aa: CASSGLEGTPYNEQFF

j_gene: TRBJ2-7
v_gene: TRBV28
d_gene: NA
abundance: NA
len: 10
CDR3nt: TGTGCCAGCGGCCTCCAGGAGCAGTACTTC
CDR3aa: CASGLQEQYF

j_gene: TRBJ2-5
v_gene: TRBV5-1
d_gene: NA
abundance: NA
len: 16
CDR3nt: TGCGCCAGCAGCTTGGGGACCGCGGGGCGCCTCGAGACCCAGTACTTC
CDR3aa: CASSLGTAGRLETQYF

j_gene: TRBJ2-2
v_gene: TRBV27
d_gene: TRBD1
abundance: NA
len: 16
CDR3nt: TGTGCCAGCAGTGATTTTGGGACAGGGGGATCCGGGGAGCTGTTTTTT
CDR3aa: CASSDFGTGGSGELFF

j_gene: TRBJ1-2
v_gene: TRBV16
d_gene: TRBD1
abundance: NA
len: 17
CDR3nt: TGTGCCAGCAGCCAATCGTTCGCGGGACAGGGGGCGTTAGGCTACACCTTC
CDR3aa: CASSQSFAGQGALGYTF

j_gene: TRBJ1-4
v_gene: TRBV7-9
d_gene: NA
abundance: NA
len: 15
CDR3nt: TGTGCCAGCAGCCCCCCTCTGGGGAGTAATGAAAAACTGTTTTTT
CDR3aa: CASSPPLGSNEKLFF

j_gene: TRBJ2-2
v_gene: TRBV18
d_gene: TRBD2
abundance: NA
len: 18
CDR3nt: TGTGCCAGCTCACCATCACTAGCGGGAGTCTCAGGTGCCGGGGAGCTGTTTTTT
CDR3aa: CASSPSLAGVSGAGELFF

j_gene: TRBJ1-1
v_gene: TRBV19
d_gene: TRBD1
abundance: NA
len: 14
CDR3nt: TGTGCCAGTAGTATAAAGGGGGCGAACACTGAAGCTTTCTTT
CDR3aa: CASSIKGANTEAFF

j_gene: TRBJ2-2
v_gene: TRBV10-3
d_gene: NA
abundance: NA
len: 15
CDR3nt: TGTGCCATCAGTGAGTCGGGCTCCTACACCGGGGAGCTGTTTTTT
CDR3aa: CAISESGSYTGELFF

j_gene: TRBJ1-6
v_gene: TRBV6-5
d_gene: TRBD1
abundance: NA
len: 16
CDR3nt: TGTGCCAGCAGTTACACCCACGACAGGGGGCGATCACCCCTCCACTTT
CDR3aa: CASSYTHDRGRSPLHF

j_gene: TRBJ2-5
v_gene: TRBV27
d_gene: NA
abundance: NA
len: 14
CDR3nt: TGTGCCAGCAGTTTCCAGGGGATCTCAGAGACCCAGTACTTC
CDR3aa: CASSFQGISETQYF

j_gene: TRBJ2-5
v_gene: TRBV28
d_gene: TRBD2
abundance: NA
len: 15
CDR3nt: TGTGCCAGCAGCGAAGCGGGGGGAGGCGGGGAGACCCAGTACTTC
CDR3aa: CASSEAGGGGETQYF

j_gene: TRBJ1-6
v_gene: TRBV9
d_gene: NA
abundance: few
len: 15
CDR3nt: TGTGCCAGCAGCCCCTCGGGACAAGGGGGATCACCCCTCCACTTT
CDR3aa: CASSPSGQGGSPLHF

j_gene: TRBJ2-5
v_gene: TRBV6-5
d_gene: NA
abundance: once
len: 13
CDR3nt: TGTGCCAGCAGCCCCCCGGGGGTCGAGACCCAGTACTTC
CDR3aa: CASSPPGVETQYF

j_gene: TRBJ2-3
v_gene: TRBV5-1
d_gene: TRBD2
abundance: NA
len: 17
CDR3nt: TGCGCCAGCAGCCGCATGGAGACTAGCGGGATCACAGATACGCAGTATTTT
CDR3aa: CASSRMETSGITDTQYF

j_gene: TRBJ2-1
v_gene: TRBV19
d_gene: TRBD2
abundance: few
len: 15
CDR3nt: TGTGCCAGTAGTGTAACTAGCGGGAGGGGCAATGAGCAGTTCTTC
CDR3aa: CASSVTSGRGNEQFF

j_gene: TRBJ2-3
v_gene: TRBV11-1
d_gene: TRBD2
abundance: few
len: 15
CDR3nt: TGTGCCAGCAGCTCGACGGCTAGCGGGAGTGATACGCAGTATTTT
CDR3aa: CASSSTASGSDTQYF

j_gene: TRBJ1-4
v_gene: TRBV3-1/TRBV3-2
d_gene: NA
abundance: NA
len: 12
CDR3nt: TGTGCCAGCAGCCACGGTAATGAAAAACTGTTTTTT
CDR3aa: CASSHGNEKLFF

j_gene: TRBJ2-7
v_gene: TRBV7-2
d_gene: NA
abundance: NA
len: 11
CDR3nt: TGTGCCAGCAGCAACGCGCTCGAGCAGTACTTC
CDR3aa: CASSNALEQYF

j_gene: TRBJ1-6
v_gene: TRBV3-1/TRBV3-2
d_gene: NA
abundance: NA
len: 16
CDR3nt: TGTGCCAGCAGCCAAGGTTTTGCACAGAAAAATTCACCCCTCCACTTT
CDR3aa: CASSQGFAQKNSPLHF

j_gene: TRBJ2-7
v_gene: TRBV28
d_gene: NA
abundance: NA
len: 14
CDR3nt: TGTGCCAGCAGTTATTACACCACCCCCTACGAGCAGTACTTC
CDR3aa: CASSYYTTPYEQYF

j_gene: TRBJ2-7
v_gene: TRBV7-9
d_gene: NA
abundance: NA
len: 12
CDR3nt: TGTGCCAGCAGCCCCGGGACAAACGAGCAGTACTTC
CDR3aa: CASSPGTNEQYF

j_gene: TRBJ2-7
v_gene: TRBV5-8
d_gene: TRBD1
abundance: NA
len: 15
CDR3nt: TGTGCCAGCAGCCCAACAGGGGGCACCCCTAACGAGCAGTACTTC
CDR3aa: CASSPTGGTPNEQYF

j_gene: TRBJ1-2
v_gene: TRBV28
d_gene: TRBD1
abundance: NA
len: 13
CDR3nt: TGTGCCAGCAGTGCGGGACAGCACATGGGCTACACCTTC
CDR3aa: CASSAGQHMGYTF

j_gene: TRBJ2-7
v_gene: TRBV4-2
d_gene: NA
abundance: NA
len: 14
CDR3nt: TGTGCCAGCAGCCACACGATCGGGTCCGGGGAGCAGTACTTC
CDR3aa: CASSHTIGSGEQYF

j_gene: TRBJ2-2
v_gene: TRBV7-8
d_gene: TRBD2
abundance: NA
len: 14
CDR3nt: TGTGCCAGCACGGGCGGGGGGAACACCGGGGAGCTGTTTTTT
CDR3aa: CASTGGGNTGELFF

j_gene: TRBJ2-1
v_gene: TRBV4-2
d_gene: TRBD2
abundance: NA
len: 15
CDR3nt: TGTGCCAGCAGCCAAGAGGGTAGCGGGGGGTGGGAGCAGTTCTTC
CDR3aa: CASSQEGSGGWEQFF

j_gene: TRBJ1-1
v_gene: TRBV7-2
d_gene: NA
abundance: NA
len: 13
CDR3nt: TGTGCCAGCAGCCAGTACAGGAACACTGAAGCTTTCTTT
CDR3aa: CASSQYRNTEAFF

j_gene: TRBJ2-5
v_gene: TRBV3-1/TRBV3-2
d_gene: NA
abundance: NA
len: 16
CDR3nt: TGTGCCAGCAGCCCCAGTCGCTCTTCCGGGGGAGAGACCCAGTACTTC
CDR3aa: CASSPSRSSGGETQYF

j_gene: TRBJ2-7
v_gene: TRBV7-6
d_gene: TRBD1
abundance: NA
len: 14
CDR3nt: TGTGCCAGCAGCCCAGGGACAGGGGCCTACGAGCAGTACTTC
CDR3aa: CASSPGTGAYEQYF

j_gene: TRBJ2-5
v_gene: TRBV18
d_gene: TRBD2
abundance: NA
len: 16
CDR3nt: TGTGCCAGCTCACCACCCCCGGGGGGGGTCGTGGAGACCCAGTACTTC
CDR3aa: CASSPPPGGVVETQYF

j_gene: TRBJ2-1
v_gene: TRBV15
d_gene: NA
abundance: NA
len: 14
CDR3nt: TGTGCCACCAGTTCCGGACTCACAGACAATGAGCAGTTCTTC
CDR3aa: CATSSGLTDNEQFF

j_gene: TRBJ2-1
v_gene: TRBV7-2
d_gene: NA
abundance: few
len: 12
CDR3nt: TGTGCCAGCAGCCCCCAGGTAGGTGAGCAGTTCTTC
CDR3aa: CASSPQVGEQFF

j_gene: TRBJ1-2
v_gene: TRBV14
d_gene: NA
abundance: NA
len: 14
CDR3nt: TGTGCCAGCAGCCTCGCCGGCAGGGTAGGCGGCTACACCTTC
CDR3aa: CASSLAGRVGGYTF

j_gene: TRBJ2-3
v_gene: TRBV6-1
d_gene: TRBD2
abundance: once
len: 14
CDR3nt: TGTGCCAGCAGTGAGACTAGCGGGAGGGGCACGCAGTATTTT
CDR3aa: CASSETSGRGTQYF

j_gene: TRBJ2-3
v_gene: TRBV19
d_gene: TRBD1
abundance: NA
len: 16
CDR3nt: TGTGCCAGTAGCGATTACAGGGGGCGCGGCACAGATACGCAGTATTTT
CDR3aa: CASSDYRGRGTDTQYF

j_gene: TRBJ1-3
v_gene: TRBV5-8
d_gene: NA
abundance: once
len: 15
CDR3nt: TGTGCCAGCAGCTTGGTAGGCAGGGCTGGAAACACCATATATTTT
CDR3aa: CASSLVGRAGNTIYF

j_gene: TRBJ2-7
v_gene: TRBV6-6
d_gene: TRBD2
abundance: once
len: 14
CDR3nt: TGTGCCAGCAGCCAAGCGGGACCCTCCTACGAGCAGTACTTC
CDR3aa: CASSQAGPSYEQYF

j_gene: TRBJ1-2
v_gene: TRBV7-2
d_gene: TRBD1
abundance: NA
len: 12
CDR3nt: TGTGTCGAAGGGCAGGGGGCAAATGGCTACACCTTC
CDR3aa: CVEGQGANGYTF

j_gene: TRBJ2-5
v_gene: TRBV21-1
d_gene: NA
abundance: NA
len: 20
CDR3nt: TGTGCCAGCAGCAAAGCGCATTTGGTTTGGACTAGCGGGAACCAAGAGACCCAGTACTTC
CDR3aa: CASSKAHLVWTSGNQETQYF